This TCR beta chain was documented in a study of blood T cell repertoires in COVID-19 (dated by TCRdb to the early 2020s). With respect to the entire study: Samples from collaborators originated in the United States, Italy and Spain and spanned both the acute and convalescent phases of COVID-19. The prospective study material was composed of cDNA or gDNA derived from T cells, B-cell-depleted T cells, or PBMCs. Deeply sampled blood TCRbeta repertoires from subjects exposed to, actively infected with, or recovered from COVID-19 were included in the dataset. The repertoires were released in a freely available public database intended as a resource for research on the immune response to SARS-CoV-2. Samples came from the ongoing ImmuneRACE study (first 160 participants) plus 1,254 subjects from 6 global collaborators. A de-identified subject ID, COVID-19 status, age in years and sex were almost always included in the sample metadata. Where available, HLA class I and class II types were obtained from metadata supplied by the sample provider rather than from assay-based typing. Points the paper makes about the study in general: The quantity of clinical and demographic metadata differed by source and by participant and was supplied without curation.

To note about this clone: It lacks a known antigen. Nothing much larger sits one base from this clone, and base qualities are not available.

The immunoSEQ Assay, a bias-controlled multiplex PCR, was used to amplify TCRbeta CDR3 regions from genomic DNA. The published analysis was carried out like this. Nucleated cell counts per sample were estimated from amplification of reference gene primers within the assay. To quantify the absolute abundance of each unique TCRbeta CDR3 rearrangement, sequence reads were collapsed and filtered. Productive Simpson clonality was computed per sample as the square root of Simpson's diversity index over productive rearrangements. TCRdb mirrors the immuneACCESS table, restricted to in-frame sequences. Some clones are absent from its copies; in checked studies, under half trace to an unresolved V gene, and the reason for the others is unknown. The V and J calls and clone size come from that table; D and trimming were worked out from the DNA. For this sample there are about 110,000 clones; around 89% appear just once. Clones ranked in the top ten supply 4.9% of the sample.

The collaborating institutions used their own protocols to collect whole blood in K2EDTA tubes. For TCRbeta analysis, collaborator samples were shipped as frozen whole blood, as isolated PBMCs, or as DNA extracted from either sample type. In the germline V gene, CDR1 corresponds to MGHRA and CDR2 to YSYEKL. The CDR3 starts with the cysteine, ends with the phenylalanine, and has 16 residues. Only the CDR3 part of the read is kept: 48 bases, read in frame from the first base. Here V drops 0 bases and J drops 4 bases, and the junction holds 7 bases not matched to any gene. The chain is made from TRBV4-1 and TRBJ2-3; 7 bases in the middle match TRBD1. This receptor was obtained from a man in his forties or fifties with active or convalescent COVID-19. Sequences were obtained from peripheral blood. This receptor carries the CDR3 CASSQERSGGADTQYF. The bases are TGCGCCAGCAGCCAAGAGAGGTCAGGGGGTGCAGATACGCAGTATTTT.